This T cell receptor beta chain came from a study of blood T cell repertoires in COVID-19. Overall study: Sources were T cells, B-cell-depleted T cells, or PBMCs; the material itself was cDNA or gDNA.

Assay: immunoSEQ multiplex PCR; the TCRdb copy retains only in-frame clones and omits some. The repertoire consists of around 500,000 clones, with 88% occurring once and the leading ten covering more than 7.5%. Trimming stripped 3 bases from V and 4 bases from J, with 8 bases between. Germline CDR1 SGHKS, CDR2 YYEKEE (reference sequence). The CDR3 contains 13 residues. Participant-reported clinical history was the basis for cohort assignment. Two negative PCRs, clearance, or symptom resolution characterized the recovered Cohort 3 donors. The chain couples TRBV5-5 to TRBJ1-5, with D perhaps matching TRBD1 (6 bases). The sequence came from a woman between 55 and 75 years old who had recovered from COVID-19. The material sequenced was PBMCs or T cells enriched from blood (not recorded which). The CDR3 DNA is TGTGCCAGCAGCTGGCAGGGGAATCAGCCCCAGCATTTT. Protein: CASSWQGNQPQHF.